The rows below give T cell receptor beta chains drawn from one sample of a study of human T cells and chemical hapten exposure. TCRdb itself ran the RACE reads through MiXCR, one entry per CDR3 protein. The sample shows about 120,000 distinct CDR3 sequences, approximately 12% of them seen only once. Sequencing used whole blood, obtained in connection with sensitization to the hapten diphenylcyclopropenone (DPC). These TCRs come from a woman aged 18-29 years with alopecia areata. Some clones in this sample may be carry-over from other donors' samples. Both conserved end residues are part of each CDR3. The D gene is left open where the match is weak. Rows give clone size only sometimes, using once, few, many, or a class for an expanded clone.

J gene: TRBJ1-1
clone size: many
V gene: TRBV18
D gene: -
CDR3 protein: CASSVGRTNTEAFF
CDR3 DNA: TGTGCCAGCTCGGTCGGACGGACGAACACTGAAGCTTTCTTT

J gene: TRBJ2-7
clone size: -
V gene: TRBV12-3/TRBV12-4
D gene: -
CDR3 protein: CASSLVLLGEQYF
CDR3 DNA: TGTGCCAGCAGTTTAGTCTTATTAGGCGAGCAGTACTTC

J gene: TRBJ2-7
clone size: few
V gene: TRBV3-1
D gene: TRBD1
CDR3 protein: CASSQGQGAREQYF
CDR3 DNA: TGTGCCAGCAGCCAAGGACAGGGGGCGCGCGAGCAGTACTTC

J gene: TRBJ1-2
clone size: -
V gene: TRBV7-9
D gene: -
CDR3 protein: CASSSTGFQGYTF
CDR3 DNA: TGTGCCAGCAGTTCAACAGGGTTCCAGGGCTACACCTTC

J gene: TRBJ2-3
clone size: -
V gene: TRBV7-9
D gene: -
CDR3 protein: CASSFLDADTQYF
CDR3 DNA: TGTGCCAGCAGCTTTTTGGACGCAGATACGCAGTATTTT

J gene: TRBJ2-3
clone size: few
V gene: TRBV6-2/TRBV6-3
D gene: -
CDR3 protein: CASSYPATVAGLLDTQYF
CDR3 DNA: TGTGCCAGCAGTTACCCAGCAACCGTGGCCGGGCTGTTGGATACGCAGTATTTT

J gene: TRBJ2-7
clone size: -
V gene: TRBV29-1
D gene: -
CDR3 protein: CSVAGTIDSYEQYF
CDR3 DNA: TGCAGCGTTGCCGGGACAATCGACTCCTACGAGCAGTACTTC

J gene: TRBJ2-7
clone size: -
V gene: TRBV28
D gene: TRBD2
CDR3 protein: CASSYREVFRF
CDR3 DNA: TGTGCCAGCAGTTATCGGGAGGTCTTCCGGTTC

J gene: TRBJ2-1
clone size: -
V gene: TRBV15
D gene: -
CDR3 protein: CATSSPPPGWDGQFF
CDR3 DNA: TGTGCCACCAGCAGCCCCCCTCCGGGTTGGGACGGGCAGTTCTTC

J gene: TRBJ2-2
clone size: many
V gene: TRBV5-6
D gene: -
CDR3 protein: CATWEEANTGELFF
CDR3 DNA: TGTGCCACCTGGGAGGAAGCCAACACCGGGGAGCTGTTTTTT

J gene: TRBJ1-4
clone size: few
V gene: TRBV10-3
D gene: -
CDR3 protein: CAISDTSGILFF
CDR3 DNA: TGTGCCATCAGTGATACATCGGGGATACTGTTTTTT

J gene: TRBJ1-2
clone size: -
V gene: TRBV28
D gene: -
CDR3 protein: CASSPTLRNGYTF
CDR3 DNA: TGTGCCAGCAGCCCTACTTTACGGAATGGCTACACCTTC

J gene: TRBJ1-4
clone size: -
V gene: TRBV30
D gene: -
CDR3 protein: CAWSSVATNEKLFF
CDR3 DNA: TGTGCCTGGAGTTCCGTGGCAACTAATGAAAAACTGTTTTTT

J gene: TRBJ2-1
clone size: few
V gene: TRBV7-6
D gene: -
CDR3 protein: CASSPVSGVINEQFF
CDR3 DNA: TGTGCCAGCAGCCCCGTGTCTGGGGTCATTAATGAGCAGTTCTTC

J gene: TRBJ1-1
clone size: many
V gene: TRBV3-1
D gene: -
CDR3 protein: CASSQGPGPEAFF
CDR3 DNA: TGTGCCAGCAGCCAAGGCCCCGGCCCTGAAGCTTTCTTT

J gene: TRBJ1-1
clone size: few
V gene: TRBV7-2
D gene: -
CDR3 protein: CASSLERRREAFF
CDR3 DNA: TGTGCCAGCAGCTTAGAACGCCGACGTGAAGCTTTCTTT

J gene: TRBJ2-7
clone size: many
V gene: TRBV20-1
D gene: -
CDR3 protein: CSATPNRPHEQYF
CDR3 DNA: TGCAGTGCGACCCCCAACAGGCCCCACGAGCAGTACTTC

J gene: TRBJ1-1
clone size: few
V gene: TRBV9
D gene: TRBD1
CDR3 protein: CASSGTGGMNTEAFF
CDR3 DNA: TGTGCCAGCAGCGGGACAGGGGGCATGAACACTGAAGCTTTCTTT

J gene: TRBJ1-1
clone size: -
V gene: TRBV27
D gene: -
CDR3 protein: CASSPGHNTEAFF
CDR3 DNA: TGTGCCAGCAGTCCGGGACACAACACTGAAGCTTTCTTT

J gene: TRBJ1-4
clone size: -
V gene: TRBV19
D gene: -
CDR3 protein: CASSRNRVANEKLFF
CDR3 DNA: TGTGCCAGTAGTCGCAACAGGGTAGCTAATGAAAAACTGTTTTTT

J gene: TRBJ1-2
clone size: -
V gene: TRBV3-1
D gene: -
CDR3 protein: CASSPMGLKDGYTF
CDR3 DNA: TGTGCCAGCAGCCCCATGGGACTCAAGGATGGCTACACCTTC

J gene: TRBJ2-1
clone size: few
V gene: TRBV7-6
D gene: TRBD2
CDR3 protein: CASSLAPTGGSEQFF
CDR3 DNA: TGTGCCAGCAGCTTAGCCCCTACGGGGGGAAGTGAGCAGTTCTTC

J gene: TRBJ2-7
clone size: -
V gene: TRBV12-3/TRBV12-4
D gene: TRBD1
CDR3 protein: CASRPGQGSSYEQYF
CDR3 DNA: TGTGCCAGCAGACCCGGACAGGGAAGCTCCTACGAGCAGTACTTC

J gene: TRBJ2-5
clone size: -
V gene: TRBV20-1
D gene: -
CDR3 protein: CSGREGRVWEETQYF
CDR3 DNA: TGCAGTGGACGAGAGGGGAGAGTCTGGGAAGAGACCCAGTACTTC

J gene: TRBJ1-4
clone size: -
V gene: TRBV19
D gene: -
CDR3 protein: CASSTGAAGEKLFF
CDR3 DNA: TGTGCCAGTAGTACAGGGGCGGCGGGTGAAAAACTGTTTTTT

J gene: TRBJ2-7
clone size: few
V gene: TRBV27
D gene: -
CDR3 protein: CASSLGPSYEQYF
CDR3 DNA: TGTGCCAGCAGTTTAGGACCCTCCTACGAGCAGTACTTC

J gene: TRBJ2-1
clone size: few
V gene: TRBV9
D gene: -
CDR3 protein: CASSVDGGMGDNEQFF
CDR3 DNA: TGTGCCAGCAGCGTAGACGGCGGGATGGGCGACAATGAGCAGTTCTTC

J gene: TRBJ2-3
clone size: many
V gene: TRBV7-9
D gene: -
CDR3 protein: CASSLARSGGDTQYF
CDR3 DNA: TGTGCCAGCAGCTTAGCGCGGAGTGGTGGGGATACGCAGTATTTT

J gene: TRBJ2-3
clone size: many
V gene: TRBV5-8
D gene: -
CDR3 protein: CASSLTVGTDTQYF
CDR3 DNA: TGTGCCAGCAGCTTAACGGTTGGCACAGATACGCAGTATTTT

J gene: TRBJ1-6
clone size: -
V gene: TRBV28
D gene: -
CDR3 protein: CASSSSRGDNSPLHF
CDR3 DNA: TGTGCCAGCAGTTCAAGTAGAGGGGATAATTCACCCCTCCACTTT

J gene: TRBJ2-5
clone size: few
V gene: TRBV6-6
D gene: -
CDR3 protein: CASRPVAGETQYF
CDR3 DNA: TGTGCCAGCAGACCTGTAGCCGGGGAGACCCAGTACTTC

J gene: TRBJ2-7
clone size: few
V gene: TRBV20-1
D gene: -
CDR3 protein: CSAAANRLYEQYF
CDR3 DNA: TGCAGTGCCGCCGCCAACAGACTATACGAGCAGTACTTC